This T cell receptor beta chain is from a study of cytomegalovirus exposure and HLA in healthy donors. Regarding the study as a whole: It was in a later analysis that TCR association rates were seen to vary by HLA locus, highest for DRB1 and lowest for HLA-C. The study flagged about 160 TCR beta chains as cytomegalovirus-associated.

In regard to this clone: The antigen is undetermined.

Both 60 Vbeta primers and 13 Jbeta primers went into the PCR. Libraries were prepared by immunoSEQ multiplex PCR; TCRdb keeps only in-frame clonotypes and omits some of them. The sample has 200,000 or so clones; the top ten hold less than 0.9%. Deletions cut 5 bases from V and 4 bases from J, with 6 bases between. The CDR3 spans 12 residues. Germline V gene data show CDR1 as LNHNV and CDR2 as YYDKDF (reference sequence). The chain recombines TRBV15 with TRBJ2-1; D unresolved. Material for sequencing was PBMCs. The receptor's source is a boy younger than 18 in good health and CMV-seronegative. The CDR3 is CATSLLYNEQFF. CDR3 coding DNA: TGTGCCACCAGCCTACTTTACAATGAGCAGTTCTTC.